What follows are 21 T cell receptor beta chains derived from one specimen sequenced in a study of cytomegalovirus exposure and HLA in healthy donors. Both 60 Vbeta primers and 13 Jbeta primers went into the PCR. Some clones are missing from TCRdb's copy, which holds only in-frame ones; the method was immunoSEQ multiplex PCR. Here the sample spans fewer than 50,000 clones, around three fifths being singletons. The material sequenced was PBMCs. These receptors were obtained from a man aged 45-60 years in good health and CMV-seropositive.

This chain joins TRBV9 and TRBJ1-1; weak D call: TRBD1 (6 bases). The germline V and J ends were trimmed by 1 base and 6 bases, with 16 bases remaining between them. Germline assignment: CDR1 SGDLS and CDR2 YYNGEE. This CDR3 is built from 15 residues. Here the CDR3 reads CASSVTSQGRAEAFF. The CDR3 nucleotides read TGTGCCAGCAGCGTAACTTCACAGGGTCGCGCTGAAGCTTTCTTT.

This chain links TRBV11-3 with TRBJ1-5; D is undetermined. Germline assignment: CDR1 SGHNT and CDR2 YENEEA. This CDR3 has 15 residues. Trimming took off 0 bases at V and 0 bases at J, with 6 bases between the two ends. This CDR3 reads CASSLDYGSNQPQHF. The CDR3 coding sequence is TGTGCCAGCAGCTTAGACTACGGTAGCAATCAGCCCCAGCATTTT.

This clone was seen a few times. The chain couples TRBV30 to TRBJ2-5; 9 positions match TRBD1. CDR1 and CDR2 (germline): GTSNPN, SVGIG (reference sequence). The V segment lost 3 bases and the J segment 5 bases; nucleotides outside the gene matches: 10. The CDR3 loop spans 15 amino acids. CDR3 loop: CAWRGPGTGFETQYF. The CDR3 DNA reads TGTGCCTGGAGGGGCCCCGGGACAGGGTTCGAGACCCAGTACTTC.

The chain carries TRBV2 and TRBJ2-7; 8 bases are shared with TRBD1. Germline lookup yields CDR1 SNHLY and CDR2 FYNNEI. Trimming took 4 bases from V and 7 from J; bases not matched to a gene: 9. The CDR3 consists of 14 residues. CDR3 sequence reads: CASSVDRGRGEQYF. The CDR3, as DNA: TGTGCCAGCAGTGTAGACAGGGGAAGAGGTGAGCAGTACTTC.

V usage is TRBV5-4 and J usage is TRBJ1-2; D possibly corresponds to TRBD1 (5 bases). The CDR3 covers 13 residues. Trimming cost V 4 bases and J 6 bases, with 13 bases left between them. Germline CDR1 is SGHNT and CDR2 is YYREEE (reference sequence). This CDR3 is CASSLQGLHGYTF. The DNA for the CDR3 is TGTGCCAGCAGCCTGCAGGGATTACATGGCTACACCTTC. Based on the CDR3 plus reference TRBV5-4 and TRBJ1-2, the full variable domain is ETGVTQSPTHLIKTRGQQVTLRCSSQSGHNTVSWYQQALGQGPQFIFQYYREEENGRGNFPPRFSGLQFPNYSSELNVNALELDDSALYLCASSLQGLHGYTFGSGTRLTVV.

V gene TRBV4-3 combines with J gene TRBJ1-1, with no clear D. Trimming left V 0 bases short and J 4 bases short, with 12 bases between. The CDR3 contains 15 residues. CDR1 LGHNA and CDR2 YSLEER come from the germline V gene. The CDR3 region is CASSQDSEEGTEAFF. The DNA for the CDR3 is TGCGCCAGCAGCCAAGATAGTGAAGAGGGCACTGAAGCTTTCTTT.

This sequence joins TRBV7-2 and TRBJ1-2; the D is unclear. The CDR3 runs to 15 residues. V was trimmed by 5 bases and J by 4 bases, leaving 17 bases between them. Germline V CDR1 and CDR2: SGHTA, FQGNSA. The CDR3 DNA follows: TGTGCCAGCAGCCCCGACCCGGGGAGCCTCTATGGCTACACCTTC. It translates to CASSPDPGSLYGYTF.

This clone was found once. The CDR3 DNA is TGTGCCAGCAGTTTACTCGCCGGGAGCAGGTCCTATAATTCACCCCTCCACTTT. Translation gives CASSLLAGSRSYNSPLHF. The chain recombines TRBV27 with TRBJ1-6, with unresolved D. The ends were cut back, 2 bases at V and 1 base at J, with 15 bases in the middle. This CDR3 has 18 residues. The germline V gene encodes CDR1 MNHEY and CDR2 SMNVEV (reference sequence).

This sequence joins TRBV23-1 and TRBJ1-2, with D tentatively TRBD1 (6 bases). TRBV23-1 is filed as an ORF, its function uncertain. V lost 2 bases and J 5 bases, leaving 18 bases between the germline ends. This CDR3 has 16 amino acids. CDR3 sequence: CASSQVLQGKRYGYTF. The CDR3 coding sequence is TGCGCCAGCAGTCAAGTTCTACAGGGAAAAAGGTATGGCTACACCTTC.

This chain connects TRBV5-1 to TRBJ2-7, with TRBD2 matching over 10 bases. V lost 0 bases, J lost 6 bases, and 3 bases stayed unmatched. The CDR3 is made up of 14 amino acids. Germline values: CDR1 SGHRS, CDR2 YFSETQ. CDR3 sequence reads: CASSLATSGAEQYF. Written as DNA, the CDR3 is TGCGCCAGCAGCTTGGCCACTAGCGGGGCCGAGCAGTACTTC. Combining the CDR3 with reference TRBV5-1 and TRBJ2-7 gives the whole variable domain KAGVTQTPRYLIKTRGQQVTLSCSPISGHRSVSWYQQTPGQGLQFLFEYFSETQRNKGNFPGRFSGRQFSNSRSEMNVSTLELGDSALYLCASSLATSGAEQYFGPGTRLTVT.

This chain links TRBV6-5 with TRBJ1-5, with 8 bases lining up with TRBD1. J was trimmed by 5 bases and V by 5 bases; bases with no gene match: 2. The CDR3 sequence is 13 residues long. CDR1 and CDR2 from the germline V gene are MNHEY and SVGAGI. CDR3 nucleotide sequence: TGTGCCAGCAGTCTGGACAGGGATCAGCCCCAGCATTTT. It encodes CASSLDRDQPQHF.

The CDR3 reads CSVEEVRQGRYF. CDR3 DNA: TGCAGCGTCGAGGAGGTTCGACAGGGAAGGTACTTC. The chain couples TRBV29-1 to TRBJ2-7; 7 bases are a match to TRBD1. The V and J ends lost 6 bases and 12 bases, in that order; junction bases with no gene match: 14. The CDR3 is made up of 12 amino acids. Germline CDR1 reads SQVTM; CDR2 reads ANQGSEA.

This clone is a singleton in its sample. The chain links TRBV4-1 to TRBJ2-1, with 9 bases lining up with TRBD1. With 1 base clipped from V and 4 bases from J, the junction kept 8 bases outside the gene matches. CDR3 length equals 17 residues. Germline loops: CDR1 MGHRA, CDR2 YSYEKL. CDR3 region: CASSQAPGTGIYNEQFF. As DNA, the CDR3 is TGCGCCAGCAGCCAAGCTCCCGGGACAGGGATTTACAATGAGCAGTTCTTC.

Here the CDR3 DNA reads TGTGCCAGCAGCTCAGGGAACGGCAGAGGAAACACCATATATTTT. It is translated as CASSSGNGRGNTIYF. V gene TRBV27 combines with J gene TRBJ1-3; TRBD1 might be the D (5 bases). V lost 6 bases, J lost 4 bases, and 16 bases lay in between. Germline CDR1 reads MNHEY; CDR2 reads SMNVEV (reference sequence). The CDR3 contains 15 residues.

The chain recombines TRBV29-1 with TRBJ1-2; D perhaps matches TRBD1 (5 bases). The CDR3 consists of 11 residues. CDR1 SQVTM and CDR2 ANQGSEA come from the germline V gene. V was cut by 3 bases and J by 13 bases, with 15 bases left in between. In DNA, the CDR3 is TGCAGCGTTGAGCTATGGGGCGCGATCACCTTC. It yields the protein CSVELWGAITF.

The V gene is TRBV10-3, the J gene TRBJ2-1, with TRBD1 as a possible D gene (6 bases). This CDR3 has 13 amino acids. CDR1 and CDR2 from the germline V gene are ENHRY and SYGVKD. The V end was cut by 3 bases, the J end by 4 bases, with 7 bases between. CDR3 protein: CAISDGQYNEQFF. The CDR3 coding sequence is TGTGCCATCAGTGATGGACAGTACAATGAGCAGTTCTTC.

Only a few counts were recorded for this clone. The CDR3 reads CASSSTGLLRNTIYF. The CDR3 DNA sequence: TGTGCCAGCAGCTCGACAGGGTTACTGAGAAACACCATATATTTT. The chain carries TRBV5-6 and TRBJ1-3; TRBD1 matches at 7 bases. Germline lookup yields CDR1 SGHDT and CDR2 YYEEEE. V lost 3 bases and J lost 5; bases outside the gene matches: 8. CDR3 length: 15 residues. Looking up the rest from reference TRBV5-6 and TRBJ1-3 gives the full variable domain: DAGVTQSPTHLIKTRGQQVTLRCSPKSGHDTVSWYQQALGQGPQFIFQYYEEEERQRGNFPDRFSGHQFPNYSSELNVNALLLGDSALYLCASSSTGLLRNTIYFGEGSWLTVV.

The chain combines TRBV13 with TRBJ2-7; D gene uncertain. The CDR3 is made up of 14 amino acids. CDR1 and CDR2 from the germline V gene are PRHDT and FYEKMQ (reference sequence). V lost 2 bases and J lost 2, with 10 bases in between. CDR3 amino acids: CASSLIASPYEQYF. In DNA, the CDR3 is TGTGCCAGCAGCTTAATAGCCTCTCCCTACGAGCAGTACTTC. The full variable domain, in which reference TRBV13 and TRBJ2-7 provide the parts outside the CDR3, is AAGVIQSPRHLIKEKRETATLKCYPIPRHDTVYWYQQGPGQDPQFLISFYEKMQSDKGSIPDRFSAQQFSDYHSELNMSSLELGDSALYFCASSLIASPYEQYFGPGTRLTVT.

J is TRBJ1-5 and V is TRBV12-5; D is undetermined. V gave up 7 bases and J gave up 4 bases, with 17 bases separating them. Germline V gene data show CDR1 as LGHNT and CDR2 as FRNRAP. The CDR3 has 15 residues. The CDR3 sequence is CASAGYRDINQPQHF. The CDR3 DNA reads TGTGCTAGTGCCGGCTACAGAGATATAAATCAGCCCCAGCATTTT.

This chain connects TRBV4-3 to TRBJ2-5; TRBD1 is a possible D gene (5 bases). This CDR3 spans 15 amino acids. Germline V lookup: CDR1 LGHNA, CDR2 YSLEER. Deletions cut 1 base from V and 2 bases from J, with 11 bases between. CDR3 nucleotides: TGCGCCAGCAGCCAAGGAATGGGGCAGCAAGAGACCCAGTACTTC. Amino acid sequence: CASSQGMGQQETQYF.

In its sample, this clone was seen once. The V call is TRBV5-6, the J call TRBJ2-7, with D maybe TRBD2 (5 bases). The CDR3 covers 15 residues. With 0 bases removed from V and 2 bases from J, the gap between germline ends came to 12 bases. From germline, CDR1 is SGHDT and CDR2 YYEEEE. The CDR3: CASSLGSGGPYEQYF. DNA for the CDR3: TGTGCCAGCAGCTTGGGGAGCGGCGGACCCTACGAGCAGTACTTC.